Presented here are 27 T cell receptor beta chains from one specimen sequenced in a study of OX40 agonist ivuxolimab in advanced cancers. Only in-frame clones appear in the TCRdb table, and some are missing; sequencing was by immunoSEQ multiplex PCR. Counted here are 60,000 or so clones, approximately 86% occurring once; the ten biggest clones make up over 8.5%. The sequenced sample was CD4+ or CD8+ T cells sorted from blood, obtained in a trial of the OX40 agonist ivuxolimab. All receptors come from an adult with an advanced solid tumor such as melanoma, head and neck, liver or kidney cancer.

The gene calls are TRBV29-1 and TRBJ2-2; the match to TRBD2 covers 10 bases. V lost 7 bases, J lost 7 bases, and 6 bases stayed unmatched. The CDR3 contains 13 residues. The germline CDR1 and CDR2 sequences are SQVTM and ANQGSEA. Written as DNA, the CDR3 is TGCAGCGGTAGAGCGGGAGGGGACGGGGAGCTGTTTTTT. Translating it yields CSGRAGGDGELFF.

The chain is built from TRBV6-4 and TRBJ2-2; TRBD2 agrees at 13 bases. V was clipped by 8 bases and J by 6 bases; unmatched bases: 3. The CDR3 spans 14 residues. Germline CDR1 and CDR2: MRHNA and SNTAGT. DNA of the CDR3: TGTGCCAGCGGACTAGCGGGAGACGCCGGGGAGCTGTTTTTT. Its translation is CASGLAGDAGELFF.

This rearrangement joins TRBV5-4 to TRBJ2-5; D uncertain. CDR1 and CDR2 (germline): SGHNT, YYREEE (reference sequence). Trimming stripped 2 bases from V and 3 bases from J, with 8 bases between. CDR3 length: 13 amino acids. CDR3 nucleotides: TGTGCCAGCAGCTTTGCAGAAGAAGAGACCCAGTACTTC. It yields the protein CASSFAEEETQYF. The variable domain in full, with the rest retrieved from reference TRBV5-4 and TRBJ2-5, is ETGVTQSPTHLIKTRGQQVTLRCSSQSGHNTVSWYQQALGQGPQFIFQYYREEENGRGNFPPRFSGLQFPNYSSELNVNALELDDSALYLCASSFAEEETQYFGPGTRLLVL.

The V gene is TRBV27, the J gene TRBJ1-5; the D gene is possibly TRBD1 (5 bases). The CDR3 consists of 14 residues. Germline V CDR1 and CDR2: MNHEY, SMNVEV (reference sequence). V was cut by 6 bases and J by 5 bases, with 14 bases left in between. The CDR3 is CASRPGLGHQPQHF. DNA for the CDR3: TGTGCCAGCAGACCCGGACTGGGGCATCAGCCCCAGCATTTT.

The J gene is TRBJ1-1, the V gene TRBV19; D remains unclear. The germline V gene encodes CDR1 LNHDA and CDR2 SQIVND (reference sequence). V lost 1 base and J 6 bases, leaving 6 bases between the germline ends. The CDR3 extends over 12 amino acids. The CDR3 here is CASSIGWAEAFF. CDR3 bases: TGTGCCAGTAGTATAGGGTGGGCTGAAGCTTTCTTT.

The rearrangement links TRBV19 to TRBJ1-1; no clear D gene. This CDR3 region has 13 residues. Trimming took 7 bases from V and 3 from J, leaving 12 bases between them. Germline CDR1 reads LNHDA; CDR2 reads SQIVND (reference sequence). In nucleotides, the CDR3 is TGTGCCAGTAACCTGGGCGGGGACACTGAAGCTTTCTTT. Protein: CASNLGGDTEAFF.

The genes are TRBV7-6 and TRBJ2-7; 8 nucleotides match TRBD1. Trimming at V came to 5 bases and at J to 0 bases, leaving 6 bases not matched to a gene. Germline CDR1 is SGHVS and CDR2 is FNYEAQ. The CDR3 spans 15 residues. CDR3 in amino acids: CASSAGQASSYEQYF. CDR3 bases: TGTGCCAGCAGCGCGGGACAGGCGAGCTCCTACGAGCAGTACTTC.

The chain recombines TRBV7-3 with TRBJ2-7; possibly TRBD1 for D (6 bases). The CDR3 contains 13 residues. Trimming removed 5 bases from V and 0 bases from J, with 8 bases in between. Germline-derived CDR1 and CDR2 are SGHTA and FQGTGA. CDR3: CASSRDNSYEQYF. CDR3 sequence (DNA): TGTGCCAGCAGCCGGGACAACTCCTACGAGCAGTACTTC.

The V call is TRBV4-1, the J call TRBJ2-1; the match to TRBD1 covers 9 bases. The V segment lost 0 bases and the J segment 2 bases; nucleotides outside the gene matches: 5. The CDR3 consists of 17 residues. Germline CDR1 MGHRA, CDR2 YSYEKL. The DNA for the CDR3 is TGCGCCAGCAGCCAAGATGAGAGGGACAGGGCCTACAATGAGCAGTTCTTC. As protein: CASSQDERDRAYNEQFF.

The CDR3 coding sequence is TGTGCCACCAGCAGAAGTGGACGGTGGGGGTACGAGCAGTACTTC. It translates to CATSRSGRWGYEQYF. The J gene is TRBJ2-7, the V gene TRBV15, with D possibly called TRBD1 or TRBD2 (5 bases each). The CDR3 length is 15 residues. Germline CDR1 reads LNHNV; CDR2 reads YYDKDF (reference sequence). The V end lost 2 bases, the J end lost 4 bases, and 15 bases lay between the germline ends.

This clone appeared once. The chain combines TRBV6-5 with TRBJ2-1, with TRBD2 matching over 11 bases. The trim removed 5 bases at V and 6 bases at J, leaving 6 bases unmatched. This CDR3 contains 15 residues. The germline CDR1 and CDR2 sequences are MNHEY and SVGAGI. The CDR3 DNA reads as TGTGCCAGCAGTCCCCTAGCGGGGGGAACCAATGAGCAGTTCTTC. Protein sequence: CASSPLAGGTNEQFF.

The chain has TRBV14 and TRBJ2-3; possible D gene TRBD2, 5 bases. Germline assignment: CDR1 SGHDN and CDR2 FVKESK. V was shortened by 1 base and J by 3 bases, with 8 bases between the two germline ends. The CDR3 is 14 amino acids. CDR3 region: CASSQVTGTDTQYF. In DNA form, the CDR3 reads TGTGCCAGCAGCCAAGTTACGGGGACAGATACGCAGTATTTT.

The chain couples TRBV5-1 to TRBJ1-3; D unresolved. CDR1 and CDR2 from the germline V gene are SGHRS and YFSETQ. This CDR3 is 14 amino acids long. Trimming cost V 1 base and J 4 bases, with 9 bases left between them. CDR3 amino acids: CASSLSSEGNTIYF. The CDR3 DNA sequence: TGCGCCAGCAGCTTGTCCTCGGAGGGAAACACCATATATTTT.

The V call is TRBV4-1, the J call TRBJ2-5; no clear D gene. Germline V gene sequence: CDR1 MGHRA, CDR2 YSYEKL. V shed 0 bases and J shed 4 bases, with 12 bases lying between them. The CDR3 has 15 residues. The CDR3 protein is CASSQELRVRETQYF. Here the CDR3 DNA reads TGCGCCAGCAGCCAAGAGTTAAGGGTCAGAGAGACCCAGTACTTC.

V is TRBV4-2 and J is TRBJ2-5; D is ambiguous. V was trimmed by 2 bases and J by 5 bases, leaving 9 bases between them. The CDR3 loop spans 13 amino acids. Germline V lookup: CDR1 LGHNA, CDR2 YNFKEQ. The CDR3 region is CASSQWVAETQYF. In nucleotides, the CDR3 is TGTGCCAGCAGCCAATGGGTAGCTGAGACCCAGTACTTC.

The chain employs TRBV6-6 and TRBJ2-7; D may match TRBD1 or TRBD2 (5 bases each). The CDR3 is 11 amino acids. The V gene lost 4 bases and the J gene lost 7 bases, with 8 bases spanning the gap. CDR1 is MNHNY, CDR2 SVGAGI, per germline (reference sequence). In DNA, the CDR3 is TGTGCCAGCAGTTTGGGGGAAGAGCAGTACTTC. Its protein is CASSLGEEQYF.

This chain links TRBV5-1 with TRBJ2-7; TRBD1 aligns across 11 bases. Trimming removed 2 bases from V and 2 bases from J; junction bases left unmatched: 3. The CDR3 totals 15 residues. The germline CDR1 and CDR2 sequences are SGHRS and YFSETQ. DNA for the CDR3: TGCGCCAGCAGCTTTGGGACAGGGGGTACCTACGAGCAGTACTTC. It codes for CASSFGTGGTYEQYF.

The rearrangement uses TRBV11-2 and TRBJ1-1; unclear D gene. Trimming removed 2 bases from V and 10 bases from J, with 8 bases in between. The CDR3 consists of 11 residues. Germline CDR1 is SGHAT and CDR2 is FQNNGV. The CDR3 region has the DNA TGTGCCAGCAGCTTAAATTGGGGAGCTTTCTTT. The encoded protein is CASSLNWGAFF.

The V gene is TRBV10-2, the J gene TRBJ2-7; the D gene could be TRBD1 or TRBD2 (5 bases each). The V gene's germline CDR1 is WSHSY and CDR2 SAAADI. V shed 0 bases and J shed 2 bases, with 8 bases lying between them. The CDR3 sequence is 14 residues long. The CDR3 bases are TGCGCCAGCAGTGAGTCCTGGGGGACCTACGAGCAGTACGTC. Protein: CASSESWGTYEQYV.

V is TRBV27 and J is TRBJ1-1, with D possibly matching TRBD1 (5 bases). Germline CDR1 is MNHEY and CDR2 is SMNVEV (reference sequence). Deletions cut 3 bases from V and 2 bases from J, with 7 bases between. The CDR3 has 13 amino acids. CDR3 in amino acids: CASSFGGNTEAFF. In DNA form, the CDR3 reads TGTGCCAGCAGTTTTGGGGGTAACACTGAAGCTTTCTTT.

The rearrangement links TRBV2 to TRBJ2-7, with D perhaps matching TRBD2 (7 bases). Looked up from germline, CDR1 is SNHLY and CDR2 is FYNNEI. The V gene lost 8 bases and the J gene lost 6 bases, with 11 bases spanning the gap. This CDR3 has 11 residues. CDR3 region: CASGEGGEQYV. The CDR3 nucleotides read TGTGCCAGCGGGGAGGGGGGCGAGCAGTACGTC.

The CDR3 DNA reads TGTGCCAGCAGCTTAACAGGGGGGTTAGGCTACACCTTC. It encodes CASSLTGGLGYTF. This chain connects TRBV7-3 to TRBJ1-2; D is possibly TRBD1 (6 bases). CDR1 and CDR2 from the germline V gene are SGHTA and FQGTGA. V lost 0 bases and J 8 bases, leaving 10 bases between the germline ends. The CDR3 sequence is 13 residues long.

This clone was seen more than once but under ten times. The gene calls are TRBV9 and TRBJ2-1; 9 nucleotides match TRBD1. Germline assignment: CDR1 SGDLS and CDR2 YYNGEE. This CDR3 has 15 amino acids. The V segment lost 3 bases and the J segment 4 bases; nucleotides outside the gene matches: 5. CDR3 loop: CASSADRGVYNEQFF. The CDR3, as DNA: TGTGCCAGCAGCGCAGACAGGGGGGTATACAATGAGCAGTTCTTC.

The chain couples TRBV4-3 to TRBJ2-5, with a tentative D call TRBD2 (5 bases). V was clipped by 1 base and J by 4 bases, with 13 bases between them. The CDR3 extends over 15 amino acids. Looked up from germline, CDR1 is LGHNA and CDR2 is YSLEER. CDR3: CASSQVVRDGETQYF. CDR3 nucleotide sequence: TGCGCCAGCAGCCAAGTCGTACGGGATGGAGAGACCCAGTACTTC.

This clone was seen just once. The V call is TRBV7-9, the J call TRBJ2-1; D might be TRBD1 or TRBD2, each matching 6 bases. CDR3 length: 17 amino acids. V shed 1 base and J shed 6 bases, with 19 bases lying between them. Germline CDR1 SEHNR, CDR2 FQNEAQ (reference sequence). Here the CDR3 reads CASSLGRSGEVSNEQFF. Written as DNA, the CDR3 is TGTGCCAGCAGCTTAGGGAGGTCAGGGGAGGTTAGCAATGAGCAGTTCTTC.

CDR3 amino acids: CASIPREYNSPLHF. CDR3 DNA: TGTGCCAGCATCCCGCGGGAGTATAATTCACCCCTCCACTTT. The gene calls are TRBV2 and TRBJ1-6, with unresolved D. V lost 7 bases to trimming and J lost 4 bases, with 11 bases between them. The CDR3 is 14 residues long. The germline V gene encodes CDR1 SNHLY and CDR2 FYNNEI.

This chain joins TRBV6-5 and TRBJ2-7; D call uncertain. The CDR3 runs 14 residues. V was shortened by 0 bases and J by 5 bases, with 11 bases between the two germline ends. Germline V gene sequence: CDR1 MNHEY, CDR2 SVGAGI. CDR3 protein: CASSYSNFGHEQYV. CDR3 coding DNA: TGTGCCAGCAGTTACTCGAATTTCGGCCACGAGCAGTACGTC.